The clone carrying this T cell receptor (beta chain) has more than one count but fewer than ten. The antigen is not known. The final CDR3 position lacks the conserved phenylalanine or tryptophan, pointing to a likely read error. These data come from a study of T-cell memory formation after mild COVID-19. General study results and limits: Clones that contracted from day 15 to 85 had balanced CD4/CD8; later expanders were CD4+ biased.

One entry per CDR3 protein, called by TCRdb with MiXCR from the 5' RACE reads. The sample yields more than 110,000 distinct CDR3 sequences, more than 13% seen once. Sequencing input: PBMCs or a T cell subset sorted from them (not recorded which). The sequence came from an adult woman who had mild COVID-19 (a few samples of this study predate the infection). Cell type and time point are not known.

The CDR3 bases are TGCGCCAGCAGCCAATTGGGCTCCGGGCAGCCCCAGCATCTT. Translated: CASSQLGSGQPQHL. The chain employs TRBV4-1 and TRBJ1-5; D unclear. Germline CDR1 MGHRA, CDR2 YSYEKL. Trimming removed 2 bases from V and 7 bases from J, with 12 bases in between. The CDR3 extends over 14 amino acids.